Below, 18 T cell receptor beta chains from the same sample are listed, as sequenced in a study of shared clonotypes between healthy human individuals. TCRdb keeps only in-frame clones here, not all; method: immunoSEQ multiplex PCR. Of about 2.4 million clones listed, more than 85% are singletons. Material: naive CD4+ T cells from PBMCs. Subset specified: CD45RA+ positively selected. Every receptor here comes from a man between 18 and 35 years old in good health. Some clones in this sample may be carry-over from other donors' samples.

The table lists this clone with a few counts. Distinct nucleotide sequences in the sample also encode this CDR3. The rearrangement joins TRBV5-1 to TRBJ2-3, with 7 bases lining up with TRBD2. Per the germline V gene, CDR1 is SGHRS and CDR2 is YFSETQ. V lost 0 bases and J lost 0; bases outside the gene matches: 4. The CDR3 sequence is 16 residues long. CDR3 residues: CASSLGLAVSTDTQYF. CDR3 coding DNA: TGCGCCAGCAGCTTGGGGCTAGCGGTGAGCACAGATACGCAGTATTTT. Together with reference TRBV5-1 and TRBJ2-3, the CDR3 gives the full variable domain: KAGVTQTPRYLIKTRGQQVTLSCSPISGHRSVSWYQQTPGQGLQFLFEYFSETQRNKGNFPGRFSGRQFSNSRSEMNVSTLELGDSALYLCASSLGLAVSTDTQYFGPGTRLTVL.

This clone has only one observation. The rearrangement links TRBV5-1 to TRBJ2-5, with 8 bases identical to TRBD1. The CDR3 has 13 residues. V shed 5 bases, J shed 4 bases, and the junction held 4 bases outside the gene matches. Germline-derived CDR1 and CDR2 are SGHRS and YFSETQ. CDR3: CASRQTGGETQYF. The CDR3 DNA reads TGCGCCAGCAGGCAAACAGGGGGAGAGACCCAGTACTTC.

This clone was seen only once. At one boundary the junction diverges from the germline segment, which might be a read error. The CDR3 sequence: CASGLGLLAVPSSSYEQYF. The CDR3 nucleotides read TGTGCCAGCGGCTTAGGTCTCCTAGCGGTCCCATCGAGCTCCTACGAGCAGTACTTC. This rearrangement joins TRBV11-2 to TRBJ2-7; the match to TRBD2 covers 7 bases. Germline V gene lookup returns CDR1 SGHAT and CDR2 FQNNGV. CDR3 length equals 19 residues. Complete variable domain (other parts from reference TRBV11-2 and TRBJ2-7): EAGVAQSPRYKIIEKRQSVAFWCNPISGHATLYWYQQILGQGPKLLIQFQNNGVVDDSQLPKDRFSAERLKGVDSTLKIQPAKLEDSAVYLCASGLGLLAVPSSSYEQYFGPGTRLTVT.

Remarks on this clone: Other nucleotide sequences in the sample specify the same CDR3. The chain uses TRBV2 and TRBJ1-5, with D possibly being TRBD1 (5 bases). With 6 bases removed from V and 7 bases from J, the gap between germline ends came to 10 bases. This CDR3 is built from 12 residues. CDR1 SNHLY and CDR2 FYNNEI come from the germline V gene. In DNA, the CDR3 is TGTGCCAGCAGCAGGGAAGGGCAGCCCCAGCATTTT. Translating gives CASSREGQPQHF.

This chain joins TRBV10-3 and TRBJ2-3, with a possible D match to TRBD2 (5 bases). V dropped 0 bases and J dropped 8 bases, with 15 bases sitting between them. This CDR3 is 15 amino acids long. CDR1 ENHRY and CDR2 SYGVKD come from the germline V gene. CDR3 protein: CAISESITRSGTQYF. CDR3 in DNA: TGTGCCATCAGTGAGTCGATTACGAGGAGCGGTACGCAGTATTTT.

The gene calls are TRBV5-1 and TRBJ1-1; the match to TRBD1 covers 8 bases. The CDR3 sequence is 16 residues long. Germline CDR1 reads SGHRS; CDR2 reads YFSETQ. The ends lost 0 bases at V and 3 bases at J; junction bases unmatched: 7. The CDR3 sequence: CASSLAAGGVYTEAFF. The CDR3 nucleotides are TGCGCCAGCAGCTTGGCGGCAGGGGGCGTCTACACTGAAGCTTTCTTT. The entire variable domain, with the rest obtained from reference TRBV5-1 and TRBJ1-1, is as follows: KAGVTQTPRYLIKTRGQQVTLSCSPISGHRSVSWYQQTPGQGLQFLFEYFSETQRNKGNFPGRFSGRQFSNSRSEMNVSTLELGDSALYLCASSLAAGGVYTEAFFGQGTRLTVV.

A single count supports this clone. This chain links TRBV5-1 with TRBJ1-3; maybe TRBD1 (5 bases). Germline V gene lookup returns CDR1 SGHRS and CDR2 YFSETQ. The length of the CDR3 is 15 residues. Trimming took off 5 bases at V and 5 bases at J, with 17 bases between the two ends. The CDR3 is CASSPTGTERNTIYF. The CDR3 nucleotides read TGCGCCAGCAGTCCCACTGGGACCGAGCGAAACACCATATATTTT. Based on the CDR3 plus reference TRBV5-1 and TRBJ1-3, the full variable domain is KAGVTQTPRYLIKTRGQQVTLSCSPISGHRSVSWYQQTPGQGLQFLFEYFSETQRNKGNFPGRFSGRQFSNSRSEMNVSTLELGDSALYLCASSPTGTERNTIYFGEGSWLTVV.

In its sample, this clone was seen once. The chain couples TRBV7-9 to TRBJ2-2; 7 bases are a match to TRBD1. The germline V gene encodes CDR1 SEHNR and CDR2 FQNEAQ (reference sequence). The CDR3 is 13 amino acids. Germline trimming cut 5 bases from V and 6 bases from J; bases unmatched to any gene: 3. The CDR3 loop reads CASSDRDPGELFF. The CDR3 DNA reads TGTGCCAGCAGCGACAGGGATCCCGGGGAGCTGTTTTTT.

The chain couples TRBV7-2 to TRBJ2-1; 8 nucleotides agree with TRBD2. Germline CDR1 is SGHTA and CDR2 is FQGNSA. This CDR3 contains 16 residues. V gave up 4 bases and J gave up 1 base; unmatched junction bases: 6. The CDR3 sequence: CASSSERLASYNEQFF. CDR3 DNA: TGTGCCAGCAGCTCAGAGAGACTAGCGTCCTACAATGAGCAGTTCTTC.

Concerning this clone itself: This sample also contains other DNA sequences that code for the same CDR3. The V call is TRBV10-1, the J call TRBJ2-1, with D hard to call. The CDR3 has 12 residues. Germline assignment: CDR1 WNHNN and CDR2 SYGVQD (reference sequence). Trimming took 0 bases from V and 5 from J, leaving 2 bases between them. The CDR3: CASSESHNEQFF. The CDR3 DNA follows: TGCGCCAGCAGTGAGTCGCACAATGAGCAGTTCTTC.

This sequence joins TRBV28 and TRBJ2-1, with D unresolved. V was pared by 10 bases and J by 0 bases, with 13 bases between. Germline CDR1 and CDR2: MDHEN and SYDVKM. The CDR3 contains 14 residues. The CDR3: CAIGPSSSYNEQFF. In nucleotides, the CDR3 is TGTGCCATAGGACCCTCGAGCTCCTACAATGAGCAGTTCTTC. The full variable domain, in which reference TRBV28 and TRBJ2-1 provide the parts outside the CDR3, is DVKVTQSSRYLVKRTGEKVFLECVQDMDHENMFWYRQDPGLGLRLIYFSYDVKMKEKGDIPEGYSVSREKKERFSLILESASTNQTSMYLCAIGPSSSYNEQFFGPGTRLTVL.

The CDR3 protein is CASSPRAGTHYEQYF. In DNA, the CDR3 is TGTGCCAGCAGCCCTCGGGCCGGGACCCACTACGAGCAGTACTTC. V usage is TRBV11-2 and J usage is TRBJ2-7; perhaps D is TRBD1 or TRBD2 (5 bases each). This CDR3 has 15 residues. CDR1 and CDR2 from the germline V gene are SGHAT and FQNNGV. With 5 bases removed from V and 3 bases from J, the gap between germline ends came to 17 bases.

The chain couples TRBV29-1 to TRBJ1-1; D may be TRBD1 (5 bases). The CDR3 has 13 residues. The V end was cut by 4 bases, the J end by 3 bases, with 12 bases between. The germline V gene has CDR1 SQVTM and CDR2 ANQGSEA. CDR3: CSVGRGGDTEAFF. CDR3 sequence (DNA): TGCAGCGTTGGTAGGGGAGGGGACACTGAAGCTTTCTTT. Full variable domain (outside the CDR3, taken from reference TRBV29-1 and TRBJ1-1): SAVISQKPSRDICQRGTSLTIQCQVDSQVTMMFWYRQQPGQSLTLIATANQGSEATYESGFVIDKFPISRPNLTFSTLTVSNMSPEDSSIYLCSVGRGGDTEAFFGQGTRLTVV.

The chain has TRBV6-5 and TRBJ1-5; D possibly corresponds to TRBD1 (5 bases). This CDR3 has 15 residues. CDR1 is MNHEY, CDR2 SVGAGI, per germline. V lost 6 bases and J 4 bases, leaving 16 bases between the germline ends. The CDR3 here is CASRSVAGENQPQHF. In DNA, the CDR3 is TGTGCCAGCAGGTCGGTGGCGGGGGAGAATCAGCCCCAGCATTTT.

This clone was seen just once. The CDR3 is CASSTKPGYEQYF. CDR3 DNA sequence: TGTGCCAGCAGCACAAAGCCGGGTTACGAGCAGTACTTC. The J gene is TRBJ2-7, the V gene TRBV7-2; D unclear. Trimming took off 5 bases at V and 4 bases at J, with 12 bases between the two ends. CDR3 length: 13 residues. Germline loops: CDR1 SGHTA, CDR2 FQGNSA.

In the case of this clone: The same CDR3 can be traced to other DNA sequences in this sample. The gene calls are TRBV6-6 and TRBJ2-7; tentatively, D is TRBD1 or TRBD2 (5 bases each). The germline V gene has CDR1 MNHNY and CDR2 SVGAGI (reference sequence). The CDR3 spans 12 residues. The ends were cut back, 6 bases at V and 5 bases at J, with 11 bases in the middle. The CDR3 here is CASSYLGDEQYF. CDR3 sequence (DNA): TGTGCCAGCAGCTATCTGGGGGACGAGCAGTACTTC.

The rearrangement links TRBV7-9 to TRBJ1-1; D possibly corresponds to TRBD1 (6 bases). Germline lookup yields CDR1 SEHNR and CDR2 FQNEAQ (reference sequence). V lost 4 bases, J lost 1 base, and 19 bases lay in between. This CDR3 contains 17 residues. The CDR3 loop reads CASSSLRFRGGNTEAFF. The CDR3 nucleotides read TGTGCCAGCAGCTCCCTCCGATTCAGGGGTGGGAACACTGAAGCTTTCTTT.

The chain combines TRBV6-5 with TRBJ2-7; D unresolved. Looked up from germline, CDR1 is MNHEY and CDR2 is SVGAGI. The CDR3 runs 13 residues. Trimming stripped 6 bases from V and 4 bases from J, with 13 bases between. CDR3 DNA: TGTGCCAGCAGCCGCCCTGCGCAGTACGAGCAGTACTTC. The encoded protein is CASSRPAQYEQYF.